This T cell receptor (beta chain) was observed in a study of patients and donors after allogeneic stem cell transplantation. Using its own MiXCR run on the RT-PCR reads, TCRdb lists one record per CDR3 protein. The table has about a million distinct CDR3 sequences, roughly 18% seen once. This clonotype occurred a few times. The CDR3 extends over 16 amino acids. The germline gives CDR1 SGHDN, CDR2 FVKESK. The junction had 11 bases not matched to a gene; V was cut back by 1 base and J by 5 bases. Input material: blood, either unsorted or a sorted T cell fraction (not recorded which). The chain recombines TRBV14 with TRBJ2-7; the match to TRBD1 covers 7 bases. This TCR was sampled from a human donor who was either an allogeneic HSCT recipient or a stem cell or donor lymphocyte infusion donor (not recorded which). It is not recorded whose cells these are; they may come from a transplant donor. For the CDR3, the DNA is TGTGCCAGCAGCCAAGGAGACAGGGCGTTTTCGAACGAGCAGTACTTC. It yields the protein CASSQGDRAFSNEQYF. Drawing the rest from reference TRBV14 and TRBJ2-7, the complete variable domain is EAGVTQFPSHSVIEKGQTVTLRCDPISGHDNLYWYRRVMGKEIKFLLHFVKESKQDESGMPNNRFLAERTGGTYSTLKVQPAELEDSGVYFCASSQGDRAFSNEQYFGPGTRLTVT.